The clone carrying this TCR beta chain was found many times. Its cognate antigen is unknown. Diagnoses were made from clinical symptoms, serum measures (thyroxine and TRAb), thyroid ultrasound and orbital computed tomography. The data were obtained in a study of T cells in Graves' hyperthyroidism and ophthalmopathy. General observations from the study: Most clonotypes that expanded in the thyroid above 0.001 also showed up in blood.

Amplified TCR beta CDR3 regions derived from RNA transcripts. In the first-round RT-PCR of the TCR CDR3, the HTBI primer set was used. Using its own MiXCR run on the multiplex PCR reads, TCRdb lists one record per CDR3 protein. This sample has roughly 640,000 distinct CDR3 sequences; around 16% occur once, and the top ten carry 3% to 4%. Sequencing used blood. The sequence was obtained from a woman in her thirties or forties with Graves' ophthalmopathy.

The CDR3 reads CASSLLRTGSNEQYF. The CDR3 DNA reads TGTGCCAGCAGCTTACTCAGGACAGGGTCCAACGAGCAGTACTTC. This chain links TRBV11-1 with TRBJ2-7; 8 positions match TRBD1. V shed 2 bases and J 5 bases; nucleotides not matched to a gene: 8. The CDR3 spans 15 residues. The germline V gene encodes CDR1 SGHAT and CDR2 FQDESV (reference sequence).